A selection of T cell receptor beta chains follows, all from one sample in a study of Graves' ophthalmopathy and Graves' hyperthyroidism. One entry per CDR3 protein results from TCRdb running MiXCR on the multiplex PCR reads. The sample has fewer than 650,000 distinct CDR3 sequences, about 20% seen once. Sequencing used peripheral blood. The receptor set was obtained from a woman aged 18-29 years with stable Graves' hyperthyroidism. Some clones in this sample may be carry-over from other donors' samples. CDR3s include the opening cysteine and the closing phenylalanine or tryptophan. Clone size, where shown, is once, few, many, or a class for clones that have expanded.

v_call	j_call	clone_size	cdr3_aa
TRBV6-1	TRBJ2-2	many	CASSEAGQVANTGELFF
TRBV6-7	TRBJ2-7	few	CAPDSSYEQYF
TRBV4-1	TRBJ2-7	-	CASSHGTGGAYEQYF
TRBV6-1	TRBJ1-2	many	CASSEGTPRYYGYTF
TRBV6-1	TRBJ1-1	few	CASRLAGANTEAFF
TRBV29-1	TRBJ2-5	many	CSVPDGYQETQYF
TRBV10-2	TRBJ1-1	many	CASSKGGQSPVGAFF
TRBV3-1	TRBJ2-2	-	CASSSNGLAGGLELFF
TRBV11-2	TRBJ2-5	many	CASSRMGEETQYF
TRBV6-5	TRBJ2-5	many	CASSPSLSEETQYF
TRBV28	TRBJ2-7	many	CAATSALSTYEQYF
TRBV7-2	TRBJ2-2	many	CASSSSGTWELFF